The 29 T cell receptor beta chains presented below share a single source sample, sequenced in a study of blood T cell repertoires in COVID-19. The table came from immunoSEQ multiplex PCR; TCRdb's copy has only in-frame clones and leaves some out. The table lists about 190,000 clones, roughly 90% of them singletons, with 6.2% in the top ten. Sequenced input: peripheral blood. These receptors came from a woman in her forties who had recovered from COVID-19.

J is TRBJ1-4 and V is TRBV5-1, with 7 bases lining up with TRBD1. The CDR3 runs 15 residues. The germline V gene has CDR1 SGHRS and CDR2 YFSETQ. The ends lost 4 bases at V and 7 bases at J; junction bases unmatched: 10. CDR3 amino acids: CASSPGGTRVEKLFF. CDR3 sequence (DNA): TGCGCCAGCAGCCCAGGGGGGACGCGGGTTGAAAAACTGTTTTTT.

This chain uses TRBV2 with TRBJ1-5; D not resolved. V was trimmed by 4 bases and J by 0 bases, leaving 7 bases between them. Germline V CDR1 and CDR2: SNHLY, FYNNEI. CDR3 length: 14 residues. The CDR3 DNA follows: TGTGCCAGCAGTGTCATGTTTAGCAATCAGCCCCAGCATTTT. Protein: CASSVMFSNQPQHF. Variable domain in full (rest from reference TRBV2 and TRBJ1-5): EPEVTQTPSHQVTQMGQEVILRCVPISNHLYFYWYRQILGQKVEFLVSFYNNEISEKSEIFDDQFSVERPDGSNFTLKIRSTKLEDSAMYFCASSVMFSNQPQHFGDGTRLSIL.

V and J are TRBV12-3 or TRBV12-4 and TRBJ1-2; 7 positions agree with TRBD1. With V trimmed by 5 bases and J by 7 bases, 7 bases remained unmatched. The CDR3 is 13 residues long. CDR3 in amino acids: CASSTDRVFGYTF. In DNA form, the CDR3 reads TGTGCCAGCAGTACTGACAGGGTTTTTGGCTACACCTTC.

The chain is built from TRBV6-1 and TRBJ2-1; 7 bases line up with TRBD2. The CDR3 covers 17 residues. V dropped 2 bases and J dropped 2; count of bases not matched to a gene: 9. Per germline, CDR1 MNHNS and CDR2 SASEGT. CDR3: CASSESLSGAPYNEQFF. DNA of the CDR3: TGTGCCAGCAGTGAAAGTCTAAGCGGGGCCCCCTACAATGAGCAGTTCTTC.

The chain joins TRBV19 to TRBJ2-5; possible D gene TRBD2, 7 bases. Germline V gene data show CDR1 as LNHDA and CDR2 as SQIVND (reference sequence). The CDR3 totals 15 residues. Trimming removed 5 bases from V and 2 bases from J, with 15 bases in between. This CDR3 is CASSLEGGRQETQYF. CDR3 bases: TGTGCCAGTAGTCTTGAGGGGGGGCGGCAAGAGACCCAGTACTTC.

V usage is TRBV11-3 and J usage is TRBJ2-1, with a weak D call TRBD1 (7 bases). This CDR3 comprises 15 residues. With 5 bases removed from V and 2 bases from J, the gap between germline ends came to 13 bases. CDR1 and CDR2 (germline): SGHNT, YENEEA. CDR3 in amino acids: CASSPEGQPYNEQFF. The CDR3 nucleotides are TGTGCCAGCAGCCCGGAGGGACAGCCCTACAATGAGCAGTTCTTC.

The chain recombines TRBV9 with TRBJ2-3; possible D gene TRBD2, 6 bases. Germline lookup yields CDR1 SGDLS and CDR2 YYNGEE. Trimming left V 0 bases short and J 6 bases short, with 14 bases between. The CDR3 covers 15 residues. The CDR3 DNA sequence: TGTGCCAGCAGCGTAGGCCGGGGCCGGGGGGATACGCAGTATTTT. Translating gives CASSVGRGRGDTQYF.

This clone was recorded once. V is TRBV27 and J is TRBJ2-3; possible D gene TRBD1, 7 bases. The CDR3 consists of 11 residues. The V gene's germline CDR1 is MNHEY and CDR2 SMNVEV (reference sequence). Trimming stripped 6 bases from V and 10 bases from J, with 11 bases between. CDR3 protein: CASSPGGPQYF. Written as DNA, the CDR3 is TGTGCCAGCAGCCCAGGGGGGCCGCAGTATTTT.

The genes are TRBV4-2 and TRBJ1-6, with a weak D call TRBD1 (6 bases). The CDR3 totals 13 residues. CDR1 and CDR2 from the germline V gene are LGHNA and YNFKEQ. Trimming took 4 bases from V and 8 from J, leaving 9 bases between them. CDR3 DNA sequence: TGTGCCAGCAGCCGCCGACAGGATTCACCCCTCCACTTT. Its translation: CASSRRQDSPLHF.

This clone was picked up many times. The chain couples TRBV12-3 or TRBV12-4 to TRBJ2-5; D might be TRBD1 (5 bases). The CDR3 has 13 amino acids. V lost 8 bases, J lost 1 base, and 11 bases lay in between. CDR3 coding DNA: TGTGCCAGCGAGGCCAGGGCCCAAGAGACCCAGTACTTC. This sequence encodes CASEARAQETQYF.

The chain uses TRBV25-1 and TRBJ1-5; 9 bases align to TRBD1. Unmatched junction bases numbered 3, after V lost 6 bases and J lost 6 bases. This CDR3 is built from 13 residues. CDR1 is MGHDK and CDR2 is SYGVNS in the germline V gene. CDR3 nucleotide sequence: TGTGCCAGCAGAAGGGACAGGGCTCAGCCCCAGCATTTT. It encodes CASRRDRAQPQHF.

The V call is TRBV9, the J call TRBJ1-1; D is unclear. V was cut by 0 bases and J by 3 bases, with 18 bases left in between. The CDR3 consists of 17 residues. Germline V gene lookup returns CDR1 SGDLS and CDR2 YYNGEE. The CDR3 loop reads CASSVVWCVGMDTEAFF. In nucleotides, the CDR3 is TGTGCCAGCAGCGTAGTCTGGTGTGTGGGCATGGACACTGAAGCTTTCTTT.

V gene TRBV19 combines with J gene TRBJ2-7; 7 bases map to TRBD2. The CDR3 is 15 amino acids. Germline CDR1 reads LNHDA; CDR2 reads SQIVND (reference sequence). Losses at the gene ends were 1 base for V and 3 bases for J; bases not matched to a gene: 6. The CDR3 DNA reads TGTGCCAGTAGTATAGCGACTAGCTCCGACTACGAGCAGTACTTC. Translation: CASSIATSSDYEQYF.

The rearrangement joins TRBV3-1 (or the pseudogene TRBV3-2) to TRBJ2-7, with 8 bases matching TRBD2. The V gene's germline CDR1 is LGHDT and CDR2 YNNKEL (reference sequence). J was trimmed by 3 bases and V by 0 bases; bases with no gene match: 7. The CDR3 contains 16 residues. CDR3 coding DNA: TGTGCCAGCAGCCAAGATTCGAGCGGGAGAGTCTACGAGCAGTACTTC. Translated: CASSQDSSGRVYEQYF.

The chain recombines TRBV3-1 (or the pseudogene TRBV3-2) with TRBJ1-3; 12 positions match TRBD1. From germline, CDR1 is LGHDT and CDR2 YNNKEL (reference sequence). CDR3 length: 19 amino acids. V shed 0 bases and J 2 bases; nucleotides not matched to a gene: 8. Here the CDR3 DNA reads TGTGCCAGCAGCCAAGACCTACCGGGACAGGGGGCTCCTGGAAACACCATATATTTT. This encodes CASSQDLPGQGAPGNTIYF.

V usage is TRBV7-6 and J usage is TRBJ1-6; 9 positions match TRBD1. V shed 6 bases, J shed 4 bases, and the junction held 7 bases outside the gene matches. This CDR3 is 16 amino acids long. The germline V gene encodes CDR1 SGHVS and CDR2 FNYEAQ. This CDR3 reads CASRTGQGQYNSPLHF. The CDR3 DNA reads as TGTGCCAGCAGGACGGGACAGGGCCAATATAATTCACCCCTCCACTTT.

Written as DNA, the CDR3 is TGTGCCAGTAATCCGGGACAGGGAACGGAGACCCAGTACTTC. Its translation is CASNPGQGTETQYF. The J gene is TRBJ2-5, the V gene TRBV19; TRBD1 agrees at 9 bases. Germline CDR1 is LNHDA and CDR2 is SQIVND (reference sequence). Unmatched junction bases numbered 8, after V lost 7 bases and J lost 5 bases. This CDR3 comprises 14 residues.

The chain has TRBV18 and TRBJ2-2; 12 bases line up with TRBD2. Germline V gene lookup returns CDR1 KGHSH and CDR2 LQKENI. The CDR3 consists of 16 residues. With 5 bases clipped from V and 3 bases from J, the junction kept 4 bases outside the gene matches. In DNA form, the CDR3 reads TGTGCCAGCTCATCCCCTAGCGGGAGGGACACCGGGGAGCTGTTTTTT. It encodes CASSSPSGRDTGELFF.

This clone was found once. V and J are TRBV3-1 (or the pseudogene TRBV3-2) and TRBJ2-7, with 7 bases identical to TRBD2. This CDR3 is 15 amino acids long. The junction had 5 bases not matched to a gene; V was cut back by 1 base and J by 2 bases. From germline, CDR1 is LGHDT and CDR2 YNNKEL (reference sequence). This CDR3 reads CASSQVASGPYEQYF. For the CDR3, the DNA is TGTGCCAGCAGCCAAGTCGCTAGCGGCCCCTACGAGCAGTACTTC.

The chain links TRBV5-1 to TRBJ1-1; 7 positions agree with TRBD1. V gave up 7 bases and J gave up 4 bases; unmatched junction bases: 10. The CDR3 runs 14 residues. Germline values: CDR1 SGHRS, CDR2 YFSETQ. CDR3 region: CASSLGQEGTEAFF. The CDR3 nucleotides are TGCGCCAGCTCCCTCGGACAGGAAGGCACTGAAGCTTTCTTT.

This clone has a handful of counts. The CDR3 spells CASSLTGAGTGELFF. The DNA of the CDR3 is TGTGCCAGCAGCTTGACGGGAGCGGGGACCGGGGAGCTGTTTTTT. This chain links TRBV5-4 with TRBJ2-2, with 7 nucleotides matching TRBD2. The CDR3 has 15 amino acids. V was clipped by 1 base and J by 5 bases; unmatched bases: 5. CDR1 is SGHNT, CDR2 YYREEE, per germline (reference sequence).

The CDR3 is CASSLAAGPLQNTIYF. CDR3 sequence (DNA): TGCGCCAGCAGCTTGGCAGCAGGGCCTTTACAAAACACCATATATTTT. This chain connects TRBV5-1 to TRBJ1-3; a possible D gene is TRBD1 (5 bases). The CDR3 length is 16 residues. With 0 bases removed from V and 6 bases from J, the gap between germline ends came to 16 bases. Looked up from germline, CDR1 is SGHRS and CDR2 is YFSETQ.

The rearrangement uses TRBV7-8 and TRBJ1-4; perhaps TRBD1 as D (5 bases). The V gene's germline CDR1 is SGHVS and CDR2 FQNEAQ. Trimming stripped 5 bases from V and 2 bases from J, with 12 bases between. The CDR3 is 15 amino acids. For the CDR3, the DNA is TGTGCCAGCAGCACAAGCGGGGGTACTAATGAAAAACTGTTTTTT. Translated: CASSTSGGTNEKLFF.

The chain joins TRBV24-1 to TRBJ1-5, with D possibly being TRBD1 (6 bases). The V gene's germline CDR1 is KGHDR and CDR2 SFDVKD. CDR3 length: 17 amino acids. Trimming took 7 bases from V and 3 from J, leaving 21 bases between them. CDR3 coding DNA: TGTGCCACCAGCGATACCTCCCCCGGACAGTTCAATCAGCCCCAGCATTTT. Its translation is CATSDTSPGQFNQPQHF.

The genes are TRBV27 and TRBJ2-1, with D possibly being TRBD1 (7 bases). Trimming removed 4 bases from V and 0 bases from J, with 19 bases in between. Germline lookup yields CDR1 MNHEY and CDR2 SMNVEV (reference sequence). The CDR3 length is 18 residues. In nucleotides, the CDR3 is TGTGCCAGCAGTTCCCCTCAGGGGGGTAAAAGCTCCTACAATGAGCAGTTCTTC. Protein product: CASSSPQGGKSSYNEQFF.

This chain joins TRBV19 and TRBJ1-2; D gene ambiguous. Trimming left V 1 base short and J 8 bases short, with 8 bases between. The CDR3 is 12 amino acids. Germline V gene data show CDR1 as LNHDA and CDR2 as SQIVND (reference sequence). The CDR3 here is CASSIGGLGYTF. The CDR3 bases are TGTGCCAGTAGTATAGGAGGTCTCGGCTACACCTTC.

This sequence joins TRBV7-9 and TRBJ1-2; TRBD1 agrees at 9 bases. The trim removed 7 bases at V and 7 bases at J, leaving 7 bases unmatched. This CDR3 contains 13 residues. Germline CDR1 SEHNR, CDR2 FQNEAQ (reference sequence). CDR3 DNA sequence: TGTGCCAGCAACGAAGACAGGGGGGGTGGCTACACCTTC. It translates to CASNEDRGGGYTF.

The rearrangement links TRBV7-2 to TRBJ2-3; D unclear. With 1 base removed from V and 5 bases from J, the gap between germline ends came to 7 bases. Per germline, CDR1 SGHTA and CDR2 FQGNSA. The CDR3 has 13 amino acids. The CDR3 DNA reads TGTGCCAGCAGCTTAGGACACCTAGATACGCAGTATTTT. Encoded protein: CASSLGHLDTQYF.

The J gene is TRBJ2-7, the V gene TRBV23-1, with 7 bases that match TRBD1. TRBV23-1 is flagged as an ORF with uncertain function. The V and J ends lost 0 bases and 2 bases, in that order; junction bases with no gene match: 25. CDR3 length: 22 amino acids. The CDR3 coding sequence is TGCGCCAGCAGTCAATCGGATTCAAGGACAGGTATGCTACGTGCGTCAACCTACGAGCAGTACTTC. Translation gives CASSQSDSRTGMLRASTYEQYF.